These T cell receptor beta chains were read from a single sample in a study of cytotoxic CD8 clonotypes in ibrutinib-treated CLL. Generated by immunoSEQ multiplex PCR, the TCRdb table keeps only in-frame clones and is missing some. The profile shows 100,000 or so clones, about 50% of them singletons. The specimen was PBMCs, collected after 24 months of ibrutinib treatment. Receptors originate from a human donor with chronic lymphocytic leukemia. Both conserved end residues are part of each CDR3. D genes are given only for firm matches. A row's size may be missing; if present it is once, few, many or a size class.

J gene	clone size	D gene	V gene	CDR3 DNA	CDR3 protein
TRBJ2-1	.	.	TRBV7-3	TGTGCCAGCAGCTTAGGTGGGCTAAACAATGAGCAGTTCTTC	CASSLGGLNNEQFF
TRBJ2-3	few	.	TRBV6-5	TGTGCCAGCAGTTACTCGAGGCCAGGGGCGGTAGATACGCAGTATTTT	CASSYSRPGAVDTQYF
TRBJ1-1	.	.	TRBV27	TGTGCCAGCAGACCTCAGGGTTGGAACACTGAAGCTTTCTTT	CASRPQGWNTEAFF
TRBJ1-2	.	TRBD1	TRBV19	TGTGCCAGTAGTATAACTCGGACAGGGGTAAACTATGGCTACACCTTC	CASSITRTGVNYGYTF
TRBJ2-7	few	.	TRBV28	TGTGCCAGCAGTTTGCGCTACGAGCAGTACTTC	CASSLRYEQYF
TRBJ1-1	.	.	TRBV25-1	TGTGCCAGCAGTCAGGGAGTGAACACTGAAGCTTTCTTT	CASSQGVNTEAFF
TRBJ2-7	few	.	TRBV29-1	TGCAGCGTCCCCTCCGGGTTAGGGTCGGGGGAGCAGTACTTC	CSVPSGLGSGEQYF
TRBJ2-5	.	TRBD1	TRBV19	TGTGCCAGTAGCGTCGCTCAGGGGGCTCTGGGGACCCAGTACTTC	CASSVAQGALGTQYF
TRBJ1-5	few	.	TRBV19	TGTGCCAGTAGGGCTTATAGCAATCAGCCCCAGCATTTT	CASRAYSNQPQHF
TRBJ1-5	few	.	TRBV6-1	TGTGCCAGCAGTGTGGGGCAGCCCCAGCATTTT	CASSVGQPQHF
TRBJ2-7	once	.	TRBV7-2	TGTGCCAGCAGCTTCGTCGGGGCACGGTACGAGCAGTACTTC	CASSFVGARYEQYF
TRBJ2-7	.	TRBD1	TRBV27	TGTGCCAGCAGTTCCCGTAGACAGGGGGCCTACGAGCAGTACTTC	CASSSRRQGAYEQYF
TRBJ2-2	.	TRBD1	TRBV6-4	TGTGCCAGCAGGCCCCAGGGGGACACCGGGGAGCTGTTTTTT	CASRPQGDTGELFF
TRBJ2-7	.	TRBD2	TRBV7-2	TGTGCCAGCAGCTTCGTAGCGGGGGGTAGCTACGAGCAGTACTTC	CASSFVAGGSYEQYF
TRBJ1-2	.	.	TRBV7-6	TGTGCCAGCAGCTTAGAAGCCAGGGCGGGAGAAGGCTACACCTTC	CASSLEARAGEGYTF
TRBJ1-2	.	TRBD1	TRBV19	TGTGCCAGTAGGAAACCTACCGACAGGGGCGCACGCACCTTC	CASRKPTDRGARTF
TRBJ2-5	.	TRBD1	TRBV27	TGTGCCAGCAGTCTCAGGGGGATGGAGACCCAGTACTTC	CASSLRGMETQYF
TRBJ2-1	.	.	TRBV5-1	TGCGCCAGCAGCTTGATGGGCGATGAGCAGTTCTTC	CASSLMGDEQFF
TRBJ1-2	.	.	TRBV14	TGTGCCAGCAGCCAAGAAGTAGACTATGGCTACACCTTC	CASSQEVDYGYTF
TRBJ1-6	.	.	TRBV12-5	TGTGCTAGTGGTTTGGTAAACGTTGGGGGGGAAGATAATTCACCCCTCCACTTT	CASGLVNVGGEDNSPLHF
TRBJ1-4	.	.	TRBV5-4	TGTGCCAGCAGCCGAGACACCTCAACTAATGAAAAACTGTTTTTT	CASSRDTSTNEKLFF
TRBJ1-1	.	.	TRBV15	TGTGCCACCAGCGGAGGCAGTCACACTGAAGCTTTCTTT	CATSGGSHTEAFF
TRBJ2-5	.	TRBD1	TRBV2	TGTGCCAGCAGGGATCGGACAGGGCAAGAGACCCAGTACTTC	CASRDRTGQETQYF
TRBJ2-5	.	.	TRBV7-9	TGTGCCAGCAGCCCTGGGGGGGCGGGGACCCAGTACTTC	CASSPGGAGTQYF
TRBJ1-1	.	TRBD1	TRBV6-5	TGTGCCAGCAGTGAACAGGGGAATGAAGCTTTCTTT	CASSEQGNEAFF
TRBJ2-5	.	.	TRBV10-1	TGCGCCAGCAGTGAACGCAGGGATCAAGAGACCCAGTACTTC	CASSERRDQETQYF
TRBJ1-3	.	.	TRBV19	TGTGCCAGGACACCAGCAGGAAACACCATATATTTT	CARTPAGNTIYF
TRBJ2-5	.	TRBD2	TRBV28	TGTGCCGCGGGGGGTAATGGGGAGACCCAGTACTTC	CAAGGNGETQYF
TRBJ2-5	few	.	TRBV18	TGTGCCAGCTCACCAGAAGAGGGTAGGGAGACCCAGTACTTC	CASSPEEGRETQYF
TRBJ2-1	.	.	TRBV11-3	TGTGCCAGCAGCTTCGACCCCGGGGAAAGCTACAATGAGCAGTTCTTC	CASSFDPGESYNEQFF
TRBJ2-1	once	.	TRBV7-6	TGTGCCAGCGCCCAAGGGGCCGGGAACGGTAGGGATGAGCAGTTCTTC	CASAQGAGNGRDEQFF
TRBJ2-7	many	TRBD1	TRBV7-2	TGTGCCAGCAGCTTAGACCCGGGACAGGAGTCTCCACAGTACTTC	CASSLDPGQESPQYF
TRBJ1-1	.	.	TRBV6-1	TGTGCCAGCAGTGAAAGGTGGGCGGCTGAAGCTTTCTTT	CASSERWAAEAFF
TRBJ2-1	.	TRBD2	TRBV14	TGTGCCAGCAGCCCCACTAGCGGGGGGGGCAATGAGCAGTTCTTC	CASSPTSGGGNEQFF
TRBJ1-1	few	.	TRBV28	TGTGCCAGCAGTTGGGTGAACACTGAAGCTTTCTTT	CASSWVNTEAFF
TRBJ2-3	.	TRBD2	TRBV7-2	TGTGCCAGCAGCTTGGGCGGGGGGATGAGGGATACGCAGTATTTT	CASSLGGGMRDTQYF
TRBJ2-3	.	.	TRBV5-1	TGCGCCAGCAGCTTAACTAGCCAGGATGATACGCAGTATTTT	CASSLTSQDDTQYF
TRBJ2-1	.	TRBD2	TRBV7-6	TGTGCCAGCAGCTCCCTAGCGGGGGCCACACGCTACAATGAGCAGTTCTTC	CASSSLAGATRYNEQFF
TRBJ2-2	few	.	TRBV6-5	TGTGCCAGCAGAGCCGGGACATTGAACACCGGGGAGCTGTTTTTT	CASRAGTLNTGELFF